This is a list of T cell receptor beta chains from one sample in a study of cytomegalovirus exposure and HLA in healthy donors. Generated by immunoSEQ multiplex PCR, the TCRdb table keeps only in-frame clones and is missing some. The table includes 100,000 to 150,000 clones, 74% detected once. The sequencing input was PBMCs. These receptors all come from a male donor in good health and CMV-seronegative. Each CDR3 is given without its conserved first and last residue. The D gene is left open where the match is weak.

cdr3_aa: ASSLPRTRDNSPLH
j_call: TRBJ1-6
v_call: TRBV28
d_call: -

cdr3_aa: ASSYRSNQPQH
j_call: TRBJ1-5
v_call: TRBV6-5
d_call: -

cdr3_aa: ASSTGLGGYT
j_call: TRBJ1-2
v_call: TRBV19
d_call: -

cdr3_aa: ASRVGQSVGEQY
j_call: TRBJ2-7
v_call: TRBV28
d_call: -

cdr3_aa: ASSLGASGGLYEQY
j_call: TRBJ2-7
v_call: TRBV7-2
d_call: TRBD2

cdr3_aa: ASSLVDRRYTDTQY
j_call: TRBJ2-3
v_call: TRBV11-2
d_call: -

cdr3_aa: ASRPGQGAGYT
j_call: TRBJ1-2
v_call: TRBV27
d_call: TRBD1

cdr3_aa: AWTLQGATYNEQF
j_call: TRBJ2-1
v_call: TRBV30
d_call: -

cdr3_aa: AISRGLELDTQY
j_call: TRBJ2-3
v_call: TRBV10-3
d_call: TRBD2

cdr3_aa: ASSVGIQRGGSHEQF
j_call: TRBJ2-1
v_call: TRBV9
d_call: TRBD2

cdr3_aa: AWRYGTGDYGYT
j_call: TRBJ1-2
v_call: TRBV30
d_call: TRBD1